A selection of T cell receptor beta chains follows, all from one sample in a study of cytomegalovirus exposure and HLA in healthy donors. Clones were sequenced by immunoSEQ multiplex PCR, and TCRdb holds only the in-frame ones, with some missing. The table includes fewer than 150,000 clones, about 78% detected once. The sequenced sample consisted of PBMCs. The receptors come from a man aged 50 to 60 in good health and CMV-seronegative. The CDR3 runs from the conserved cysteine through the conserved F or W. The D gene is left open where the match is weak. Expanded clones get a size class; other rows say once, few or many, or leave the size out.

d_call j_call v_call clone_size cdr3_aa cdr3_nt
- TRBJ2-4 TRBV19 - CASSVTGSAKNIQYF TGTGCCAGTAGTGTCACAGGGTCCGCCAAAAACATTCAGTACTTC
TRBD2 TRBJ2-1 TRBV6-6 - CATQGSGWGEQFF TGTGCCACCCAGGGTAGCGGGTGGGGTGAGCAGTTCTTC
TRBD1 TRBJ1-4 TRBV28 - CASSRRTGTADEKLFF TGTGCCAGCAGCCGGAGAACCGGGACAGCAGATGAAAAACTGTTTTTT
TRBD2 TRBJ2-1 TRBV11-1 - CASRRLAEGLYNEQFF TGTGCCAGCAGACGACTAGCGGAAGGTCTCTACAATGAGCAGTTCTTC
- TRBJ1-5 TRBV28 - CASSRGINQPQHF TGTGCCAGCAGTCGCGGGATTAATCAGCCCCAGCATTTT
TRBD2 TRBJ2-7 TRBV5-4 many CASSPYQFGTSGLYEQYF TGTGCCAGCAGTCCATACCAATTCGGGACTAGCGGGCTCTACGAGCAGTACTTC
- TRBJ1-1 TRBV20-1 few CSDKGGVEAFF TGCAGTGATAAGGGAGGCGTCGAAGCTTTCTTT
- TRBJ2-6 TRBV30 few CAWSARGAGANVLTF TGTGCCTGGAGTGCCCGGGGGGCCGGGGCCAACGTCCTGACTTTC
- TRBJ1-4 TRBV28 - CASSSQDSFEKLFF TGTGCCAGCAGTTCGCAAGACAGCTTTGAAAAACTGTTTTTT
TRBD2 TRBJ2-2 TRBV2 few CASSAGTSTGELFF TGTGCCAGCAGTGCCGGGACTAGCACCGGGGAGCTGTTTTTT
- TRBJ1-4 TRBV19 - CASSIMRKLFF TGTGCCAGTAGTATAATGCGAAAACTGTTTTTT
TRBD2 TRBJ2-5 TRBV29-1 - CSVESGTSGRQETQYF TGCAGCGTTGAGTCCGGGACTAGCGGGAGACAAGAGACCCAGTACTTC
TRBD2 TRBJ2-3 TRBV5-1 - CASSLGLAGGDTQYF TGCGCCAGCAGCCTCGGACTAGCGGGAGGAGATACGCAGTATTTT
TRBD2 TRBJ2-3 TRBV11-3 - CASSPGGGPFSDTQYF TGTGCCAGCAGCCCGGGAGGAGGGCCGTTCTCAGATACGCAGTATTTT
TRBD2 TRBJ2-7 TRBV2 - CASRGTSGSDEQYF TGTGCCAGCAGGGGGACTAGCGGGTCCGACGAGCAGTACTTC
- TRBJ2-7 TRBV9 - CASSPLGGTVSYEQYF TGTGCCAGCAGCCCCTTAGGCGGGACAGTCTCCTACGAGCAGTACTTC
TRBD2 TRBJ2-7 TRBV28 once CASSPLAGGPSYEQCF TGTGCCAGCAGTCCCTTAGCGGGAGGTCCCAGCTACGAGCAGTGCTTC
- TRBJ2-3 TRBV5-4 - CASSSYRTTSTDTQYF TGTGCCAGCAGCTCATATAGGACTACTAGCACAGATACGCAGTATTTT
- TRBJ1-1 TRBV2 - CASTADTNTEAFF TGTGCCAGCACGGCGGATACTAACACTGAAGCTTTCTTT
TRBD2 TRBJ2-1 TRBV19 - CATKRSGSEFSGQFF TGTGCCACCAAAAGGAGCGGGAGCGAGTTTTCGGGACAGTTCTTC
TRBD1 TRBJ2-6 TRBV10-3 - CAISESRTGRGGANVLTF TGTGCCATCAGTGAGTCGCGGACAGGCAGAGGTGGGGCCAACGTCCTGACTTTC
TRBD2 TRBJ2-2 TRBV9 - CASSETLSGRAPGELFF TGTGCCAGCAGTGAAACACTCAGCGGGAGGGCCCCCGGGGAGCTGTTTTTT
TRBD1 TRBJ1-1 TRBV5-1 - CASSLGGQLNTEAFF TGCGCCAGCAGCTTGGGGGGACAGCTGAACACTGAAGCTTTCTTT
- TRBJ1-5 TRBV28 - CASSLGQGLQPQHF TGTGCCAGCAGTTTAGGGCAGGGATTACAGCCCCAGCATTTT
TRBD2 TRBJ2-1 TRBV27 - CASSLAGNYNEQFF TGTGCCAGCAGCCTAGCGGGGAATTACAATGAGCAGTTCTTC
TRBD2 TRBJ2-7 TRBV6-5 - CASTGGGAFGEQYF TGTGCCAGCACCGGGGGGGGAGCTTTCGGAGAGCAGTACTTC
- TRBJ1-4 TRBV28 - CASSPSDAGGEKLFF TGTGCCAGCAGTCCCTCGGACGCCGGGGGTGAAAAACTGTTTTTT
TRBD1 TRBJ1-5 TRBV5-1 - CASSFLRTGRSRSYQPQHF TGCGCCAGCAGCTTCCTCCGGACAGGACGCTCCCGCTCCTATCAGCCCCAGCATTTT
TRBD1 TRBJ1-1 TRBV28 - CASRTQDRGTEAFF TGTGCCAGCAGGACCCAAGACAGGGGCACTGAAGCTTTCTTT
- TRBJ1-2 TRBV18 - CASSPPSLYGYTF TGTGCCAGCTCACCACCGAGTCTCTATGGCTACACCTTC
- TRBJ1-1 TRBV28 - CASSGGEDEAFF TGTGCCAGCAGTGGGGGGGAGGACGAAGCTTTCTTT
- TRBJ2-5 TRBV2 - CASRRASPETQYF TGTGCCAGCAGGAGGGCTAGTCCAGAGACCCAGTACTTC
- TRBJ2-7 TRBV7-8 - CASSPLAVGGRRGHEQYF TGTGCCAGCAGCCCGTTAGCGGTTGGGGGGAGGAGGGGGCACGAGCAGTACTTC